This T cell receptor beta chain is from a study of technical replicates of blood from several donors. Deletions cut 8 bases from V and 9 bases from J, with 14 bases between. CDR1 MNHNS and CDR2 SASEGT come from the germline V gene. The CDR3 runs 12 residues. The protocol was immunoSEQ multiplex PCR, while the TCRdb copy is restricted to in-frame clones and leaves out a portion. The table has about 83,000 clones, approximately 94% seen once. The receptor was derived from a human donor in good health. Sequencing was done on a sample of T cells isolated from PBMCs. The V call is TRBV6-1, the J call TRBJ1-5; D possibly corresponds to TRBD1 (5 bases). For the CDR3, the DNA is TGTGCCAGCTTCGGGGACTTGGGGCCCCAGCATTTT. Amino acid sequence: CASFGDLGPQHF.